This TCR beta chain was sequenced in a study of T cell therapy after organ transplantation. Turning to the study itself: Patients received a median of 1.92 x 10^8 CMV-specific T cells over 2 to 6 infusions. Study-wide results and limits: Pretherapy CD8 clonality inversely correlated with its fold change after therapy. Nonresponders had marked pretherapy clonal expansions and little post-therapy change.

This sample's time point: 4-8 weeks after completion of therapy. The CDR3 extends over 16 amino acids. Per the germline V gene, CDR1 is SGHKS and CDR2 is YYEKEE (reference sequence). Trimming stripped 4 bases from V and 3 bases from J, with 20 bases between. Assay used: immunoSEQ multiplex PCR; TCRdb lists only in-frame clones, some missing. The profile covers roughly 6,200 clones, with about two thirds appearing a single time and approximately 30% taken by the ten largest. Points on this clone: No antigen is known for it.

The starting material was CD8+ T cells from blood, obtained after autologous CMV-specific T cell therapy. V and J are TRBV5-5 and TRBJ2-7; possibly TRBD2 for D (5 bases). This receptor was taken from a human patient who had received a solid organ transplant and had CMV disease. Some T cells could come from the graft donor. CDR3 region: CASSLGVDPSLYEQYF. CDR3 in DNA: TGTGCCAGCAGCCTGGGAGTAGATCCCAGCCTCTACGAGCAGTACTTC. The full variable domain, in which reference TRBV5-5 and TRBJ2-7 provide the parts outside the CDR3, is DAGVTQSPTHLIKTRGQQVTLRCSPISGHKSVSWYQQVLGQGPQFIFQYYEKEERGRGNFPDRFSARQFPNYSSELNVNALLLGDSALYLCASSLGVDPSLYEQYFGPGTRLTVT.